The present entry profiles one T cell receptor beta chain with its context. Its antigen is currently unknown. A much more abundant neighbour one base away suggests this may be a read error. The record originates from a study of tumor and adjacent non-tumor tissue in lung cancer. The library came from three nested PCR rounds adapted from ARM-PCR protocols. Using its own MiXCR run on the multiplex PCR reads, TCRdb lists one record per CDR3 protein. The sample lists 75,000 to 100,000 distinct CDR3 sequences, 67% seen once, with around 20% in the top ten. The study, taken as a whole, reports: Patients with more diverse tumor TCRs had worse survival. TCR diversity was significantly greater in tumor than normal lung tissue. Normal lung showed higher cumulative top 100 clone frequency than tumor.

No cell sorting was done before RNA was extracted from the tissue. CDR1 is DFQATT, CDR2 SNEGSKA, per germline (reference sequence). CDR3 length: 14 amino acids. The source is a man in his 60s with non-small cell lung cancer. The sequenced sample consisted of lung tumor tissue. The gene calls are TRBV20-1 and TRBJ2-1, with 11 nucleotides matching TRBD2. The CDR3 region is CSASKGTSGPERFF. In nucleotides, the CDR3 is TGCAGTGCTAGTAAAGGGACTAGCGGTCCTGAGCGGTTCTTC.